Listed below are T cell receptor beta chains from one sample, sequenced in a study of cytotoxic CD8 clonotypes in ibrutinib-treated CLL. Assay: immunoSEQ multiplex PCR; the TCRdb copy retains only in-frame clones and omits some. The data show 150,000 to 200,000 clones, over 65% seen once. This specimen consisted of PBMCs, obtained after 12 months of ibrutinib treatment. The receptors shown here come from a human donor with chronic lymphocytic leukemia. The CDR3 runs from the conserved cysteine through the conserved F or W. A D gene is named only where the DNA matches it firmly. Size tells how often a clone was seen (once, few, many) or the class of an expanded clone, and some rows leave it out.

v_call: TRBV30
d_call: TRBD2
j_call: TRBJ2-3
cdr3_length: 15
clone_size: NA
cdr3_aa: CAWSVGLAGPDTQYF
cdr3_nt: TGTGCCTGGAGTGTAGGGCTAGCGGGCCCAGATACGCAGTATTTT

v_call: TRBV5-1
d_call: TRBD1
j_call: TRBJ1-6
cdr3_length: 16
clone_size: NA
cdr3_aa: CASSRTGADYNSPLHF
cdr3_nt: TGCGCCAGCAGCCGAACAGGGGCCGACTATAATTCACCCCTCCACTTT

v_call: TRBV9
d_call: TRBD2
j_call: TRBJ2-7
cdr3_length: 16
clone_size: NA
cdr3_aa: CASSPTGTSGGYEQYF
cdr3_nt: TGTGCCAGCAGCCCCACCGGGACTAGCGGGGGCTACGAGCAGTACTTC

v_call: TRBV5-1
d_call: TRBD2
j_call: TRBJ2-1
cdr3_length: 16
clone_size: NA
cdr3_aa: CASSWTSGSSYNEQFF
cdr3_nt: TGCGCCAGCAGCTGGACTAGCGGGAGCTCCTACAATGAGCAGTTCTTC

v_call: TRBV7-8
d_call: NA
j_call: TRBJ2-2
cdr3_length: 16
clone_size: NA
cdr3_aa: CASSLEGRGVAGELFF
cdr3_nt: TGTGCCAGCAGCTTAGAGGGCAGGGGGGTTGCCGGGGAGCTGTTTTTT

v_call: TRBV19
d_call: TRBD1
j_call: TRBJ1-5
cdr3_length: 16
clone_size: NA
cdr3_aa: CASSQFRDRGNQPQHF
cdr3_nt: TGTGCCAGTAGTCAGTTTCGGGACAGGGGGAATCAGCCCCAGCATTTT

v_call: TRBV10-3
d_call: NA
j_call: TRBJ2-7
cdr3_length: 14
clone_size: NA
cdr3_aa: CAITGQPSSYEQYF
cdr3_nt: TGTGCCATCACCGGACAGCCTAGCTCCTACGAGCAGTACTTC

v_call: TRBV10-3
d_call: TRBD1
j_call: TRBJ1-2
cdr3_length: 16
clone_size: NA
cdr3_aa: CASSDQRQGPIGGYTF
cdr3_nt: TGTGCCAGCAGTGACCAAAGACAGGGCCCTATTGGTGGCTACACCTTC

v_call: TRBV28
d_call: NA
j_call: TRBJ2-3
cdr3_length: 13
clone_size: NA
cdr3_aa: CASTAGSEYTQYF
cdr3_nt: TGTGCCAGCACTGCAGGTTCGGAGTATACGCAGTATTTT

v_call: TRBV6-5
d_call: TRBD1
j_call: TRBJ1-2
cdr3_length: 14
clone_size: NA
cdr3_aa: CASSGPGGFYGYTF
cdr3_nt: TGTGCCAGCAGCGGACCAGGGGGCTTCTATGGCTACACCTTC

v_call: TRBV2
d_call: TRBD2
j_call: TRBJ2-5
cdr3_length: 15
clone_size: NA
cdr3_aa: CASSGAGGGWKTQYF
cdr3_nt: TGTGCCAGCAGTGGAGCGGGAGGTGGGTGGAAGACCCAGTACTTC

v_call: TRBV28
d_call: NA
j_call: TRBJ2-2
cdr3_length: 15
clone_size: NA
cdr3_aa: CASSTGLANTGELFF
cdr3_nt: TGTGCCAGCAGTACCGGACTGGCGAACACCGGGGAGCTGTTTTTT

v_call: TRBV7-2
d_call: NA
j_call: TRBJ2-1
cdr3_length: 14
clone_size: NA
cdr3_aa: CASSWSEGKNEQFF
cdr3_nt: TGTGCCAGCAGCTGGAGCGAGGGGAAAAATGAGCAGTTCTTC

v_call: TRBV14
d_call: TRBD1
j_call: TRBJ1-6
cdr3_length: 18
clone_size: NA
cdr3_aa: CASSLRTGGSSYNSPLHF
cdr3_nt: TGTGCCAGCAGCCTCCGGACAGGGGGTAGCTCCTATAATTCACCCCTCCACTTT

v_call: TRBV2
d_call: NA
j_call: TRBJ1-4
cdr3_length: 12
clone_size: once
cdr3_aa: CASSADSPELFF
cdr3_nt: TGTGCCAGCAGCGCAGACAGCCCAGAACTGTTTTTT

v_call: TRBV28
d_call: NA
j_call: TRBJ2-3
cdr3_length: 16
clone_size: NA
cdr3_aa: CASSSPWGGSTDTQYF
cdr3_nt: TGTGCCAGCAGTTCCCCTTGGGGCGGCAGCACAGATACGCAGTATTTT

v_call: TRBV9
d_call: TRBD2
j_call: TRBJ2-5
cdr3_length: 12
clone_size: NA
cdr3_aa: CASNAGGETQYF
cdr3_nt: TGTGCCAGCAACGCGGGGGGAGAGACCCAGTACTTC

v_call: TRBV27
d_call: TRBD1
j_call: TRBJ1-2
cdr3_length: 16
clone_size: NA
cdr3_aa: CASSFLRTGTNYGYTF
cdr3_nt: TGTGCCAGCAGTTTTCTCCGGACAGGGACTAACTATGGCTACACCTTC

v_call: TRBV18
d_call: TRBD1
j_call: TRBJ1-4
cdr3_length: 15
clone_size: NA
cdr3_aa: CASSPFGTGFEKLFF
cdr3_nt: TGTGCCAGCTCACCTTTCGGGACAGGGTTTGAAAAACTGTTTTTT

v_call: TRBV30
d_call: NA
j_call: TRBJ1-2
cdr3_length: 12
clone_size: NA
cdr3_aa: CAWNLGTPESTF
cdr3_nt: TGTGCCTGGAACCTGGGGACACCCGAAAGCACCTTC

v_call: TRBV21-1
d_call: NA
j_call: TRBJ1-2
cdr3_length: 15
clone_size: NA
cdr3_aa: CASSKVRGQYYGYTF
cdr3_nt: TGTGCCAGCAGCAAAGTAAGGGGGCAGTACTATGGCTACACCTTC

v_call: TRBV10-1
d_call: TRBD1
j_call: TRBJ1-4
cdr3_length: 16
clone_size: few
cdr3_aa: CASSDSTGTGNEKLFF
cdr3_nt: TGCGCCAGCAGTGATTCCACCGGGACAGGGAATGAAAAACTGTTTTTT

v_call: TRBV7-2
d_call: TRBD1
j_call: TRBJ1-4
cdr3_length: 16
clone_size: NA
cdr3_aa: CASRTGGASTNEKLFF
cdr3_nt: TGTGCCAGTAGGACAGGGGGGGCCTCAACTAATGAAAAACTGTTTTTT

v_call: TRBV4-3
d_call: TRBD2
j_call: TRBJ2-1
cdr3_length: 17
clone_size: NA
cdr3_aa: CASSHQTSGGAYNEQFF
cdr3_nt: TGCGCCAGCAGCCACCAGACTAGCGGGGGGGCCTACAATGAGCAGTTCTTC

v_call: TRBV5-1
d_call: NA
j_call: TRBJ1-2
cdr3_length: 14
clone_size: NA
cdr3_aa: CASSNTGTNYGYTF
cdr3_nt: TGCGCCAGCAGCAATACAGGGACCAACTATGGCTACACCTTC

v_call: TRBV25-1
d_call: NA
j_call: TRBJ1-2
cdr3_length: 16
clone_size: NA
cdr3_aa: CASSEYSQEKSYGYTF
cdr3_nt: TGTGCCAGCAGTGAATATAGCCAGGAGAAAAGCTATGGCTACACCTTC

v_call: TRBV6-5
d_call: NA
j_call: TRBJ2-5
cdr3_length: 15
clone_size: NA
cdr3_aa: CASSSGGLIQETQYF
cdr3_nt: TGTGCCAGCAGTTCCGGGGGGCTTATCCAAGAGACCCAGTACTTC

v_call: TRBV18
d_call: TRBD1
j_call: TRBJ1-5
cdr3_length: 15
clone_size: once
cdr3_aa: CASSPDRGPHQPQHF
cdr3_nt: TGTGCCAGCTCACCGGACAGGGGTCCCCATCAGCCCCAGCATTTT

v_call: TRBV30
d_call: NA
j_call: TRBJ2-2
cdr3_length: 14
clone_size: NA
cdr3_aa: CAWRWGRNTGELFF
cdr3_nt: TGTGCCTGGAGATGGGGCCGGAACACCGGGGAGCTGTTTTTT

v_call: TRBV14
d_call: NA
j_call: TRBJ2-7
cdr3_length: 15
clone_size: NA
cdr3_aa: CASSQVLGLAYEQYF
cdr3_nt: TGTGCCAGCAGCCAAGTTCTGGGGCTGGCCTACGAGCAGTACTTC

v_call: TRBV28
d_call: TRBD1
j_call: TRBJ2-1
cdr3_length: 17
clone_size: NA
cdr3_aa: CASRVPRDRAAWNEQFF
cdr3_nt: TGTGCCAGCAGGGTACCCCGGGACAGGGCAGCCTGGAATGAGCAGTTCTTC

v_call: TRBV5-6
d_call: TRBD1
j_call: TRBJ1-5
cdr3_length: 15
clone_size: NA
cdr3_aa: CASSRTGLDNQPQHF
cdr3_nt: TGTGCCAGCAGCAGGACAGGGTTGGACAATCAGCCCCAGCATTTT

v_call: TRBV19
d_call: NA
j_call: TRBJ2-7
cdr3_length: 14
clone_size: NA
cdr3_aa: CASSITGSSYEQYF
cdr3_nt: TGTGCCAGTAGTATAACCGGGAGTAGCTACGAGCAGTACTTC

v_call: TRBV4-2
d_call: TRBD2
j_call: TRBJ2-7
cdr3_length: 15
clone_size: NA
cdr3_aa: CASSQQTSGSYEQYF
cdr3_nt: TGTGCCAGCAGCCAACAGACTAGCGGGAGCTACGAGCAGTACTTC

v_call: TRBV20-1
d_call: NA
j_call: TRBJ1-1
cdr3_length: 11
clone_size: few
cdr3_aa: CSAPGRTEAFF
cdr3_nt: TGCAGTGCTCCGGGGAGAACTGAAGCTTTCTTT

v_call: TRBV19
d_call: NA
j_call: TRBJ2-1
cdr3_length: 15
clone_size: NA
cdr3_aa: CASRGGLSSYNEQFF
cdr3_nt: TGTGCCAGTCGAGGCGGCCTGAGCTCCTACAATGAGCAGTTCTTC

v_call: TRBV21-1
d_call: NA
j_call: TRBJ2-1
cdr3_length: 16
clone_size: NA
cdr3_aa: CASSRYSGSSYNEQFF
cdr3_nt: TGTGCCAGCAGCAGATATAGCGGGAGCTCCTACAATGAGCAGTTCTTC

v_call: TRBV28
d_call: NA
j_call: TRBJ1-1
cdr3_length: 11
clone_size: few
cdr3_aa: CASNNRVEAFF
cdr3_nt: TGTGCCAGCAATAACAGGGTCGAAGCTTTCTTT

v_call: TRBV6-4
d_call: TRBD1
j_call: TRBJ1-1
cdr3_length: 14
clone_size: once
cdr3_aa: CASRTSGGSGEAFF
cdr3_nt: TGTGCCAGCAGGACTTCAGGGGGCTCAGGGGAAGCTTTCTTT

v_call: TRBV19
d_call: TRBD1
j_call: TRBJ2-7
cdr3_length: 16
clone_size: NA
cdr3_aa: CASSILTGTGVHEQYF
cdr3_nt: TGTGCCAGTAGTATTCTAACCGGGACAGGGGTACACGAGCAGTACTTC

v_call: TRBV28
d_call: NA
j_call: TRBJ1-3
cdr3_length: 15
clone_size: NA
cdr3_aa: CASFPGLSLGNTIYF
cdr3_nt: TGTGCCAGCTTCCCTGGGTTAAGTCTCGGAAACACCATATATTTT

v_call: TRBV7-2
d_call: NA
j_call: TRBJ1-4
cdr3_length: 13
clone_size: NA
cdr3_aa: CASSFGAWEKLFF
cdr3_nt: TGTGCCAGCAGCTTTGGGGCTTGGGAAAAACTGTTTTTT

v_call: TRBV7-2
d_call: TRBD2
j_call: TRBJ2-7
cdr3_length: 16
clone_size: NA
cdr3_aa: CASRAASGGSTYEQYF
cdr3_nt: TGTGCCAGCAGGGCCGCTTCGGGGGGATCAACCTACGAGCAGTACTTC

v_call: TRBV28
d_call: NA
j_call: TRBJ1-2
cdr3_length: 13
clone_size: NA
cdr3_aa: CASSLGTNYGYTF
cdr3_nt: TGTGCCAGCAGTTTGGGGACTAACTATGGCTACACCTTC

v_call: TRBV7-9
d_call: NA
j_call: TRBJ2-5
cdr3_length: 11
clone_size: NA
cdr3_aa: CASSRGETQYF
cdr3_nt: TGTGCCAGCAGCCGGGGGGAGACCCAGTACTTC

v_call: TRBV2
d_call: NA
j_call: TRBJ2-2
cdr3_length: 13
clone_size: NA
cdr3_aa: CASRPGRTSGLFF
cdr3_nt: TGTGCCAGCAGACCGGGGCGAACAAGTGGGCTGTTTTTT